The clone carrying this T cell receptor beta chain turned up a few times. Its antigen remains unknown. This donor lacks a recorded CMV serostatus. This specimen belongs to a study of cytomegalovirus exposure and HLA in healthy donors. Across the study: Earlier findings included nearly 120 million unique TCR beta sequences obtained from approximately 170 million T cells.

Study-wide results and caveats: Roughly uniform depth of sequencing across donors was assumed in presence/absence analyses. The majority of CMV-associated TCR beta chains were reported as apparently HLA-restricted in a later analysis.

There are 16 residues in the CDR3. In germline, CDR1 is SGDLS, CDR2 YYNGEE. V lost 4 bases and J lost 3, with 17 bases in between. A multiplex PCR was run with 60 Vbeta primers and 13 Jbeta primers. Profiling relied on immunoSEQ multiplex PCR, and the TCRdb table lists in-frame clones only, not all of them. The profile covers under 200,000 clones, with around 85% appearing a single time and roughly 2% taken by the ten largest. The J gene is TRBJ1-3, the V gene TRBV9; the D gene is possibly TRBD1 (5 bases). The receptor was derived from a human donor in good health. Material for sequencing was PBMCs. This chain's CDR3 is CASSRSSGFVGNTIYF. CDR3 nucleotides: TGTGCCAGCAGCCGGTCCTCAGGGTTCGTTGGAAACACCATATATTTT.